Below are 3 T cell receptor beta chains sequenced from a single sample in a study of T cell clonality in common variable immunodeficiency. Sequencing was performed with immunoSEQ multiplex PCR; in TCRdb, only in-frame clones are kept and a portion is missing. This sample has about 26,000 clones, each found more than once. These TCRs' antigens remain unknown. Study-wide results and caveats: In common variable immunodeficiency, TCR beta chains reportedly carried fewer deletions and N-nucleotide insertions.

The sample comprised peripheral blood mononuclear cells. These TCRs come from a human donor with common variable immunodeficiency.

This clone came up many times. The read falls 3 residues short of the CDR3 end, and the missing part is taken from the germline J gene. J is TRBJ2-6 and V is TRBV7-6, with D hard to call. Germline V gives CDR1 SGHVS, CDR2 FNYEAQ. V lost 3 bases and J lost 1, with 10 bases in between. The CDR3 consists of 16 residues. The DNA read from the CDR3 is TGTGCCAGCAGCTTCAGTGTGAGATCTGGGGCCAACGTC. Amino acid sequence: CASSFSVRSGANV. In full, the CDR3 reads CASSFSVRSGANVLTF.

This clone was observed at least ten times. The missing CDR3 end, 3 residues past where the read stops, is filled in from the germline J gene. This rearrangement joins TRBV29-1 to TRBJ2-7; 14 nucleotides line up with TRBD2. This CDR3 has 17 residues. V gave up 3 bases and J gave up 1 base; unmatched junction bases: 8. Per germline, CDR1 SQVTM and CDR2 ANQGSEA. CDR3 amino acids: CSVEGTSGSRVSYEQYF. Partial CDR3 DNA: TGCAGCGTTGAGGGGACTAGCGGGAGTCGAGTTTCCTACGAG.

This clone was counted between two and nine times. The read stops 3 residues short of the end of the CDR3; the missing end is completed from the germline J gene. The chain is built from TRBV5-1 and TRBJ2-5; perhaps TRBD2 as D (5 bases). The ends were cut back, 0 bases at V and 5 bases at J, with 11 bases in the middle. The CDR3 runs 14 residues. Germline values: CDR1 SGHRS, CDR2 YFSETQ. The CDR3 protein is CASSLAGTGETQYF. The sequenced part of the CDR3 DNA is TGCGCCAGCAGCTTGGCGGGAACGGGGGAGACC.